Listed below are T cell receptor beta chains from one sample, sequenced in a study of Ad26.COV2.S vaccination and SARS-CoV-2 variants. Sequencing used immunoSEQ multiplex PCR; TCRdb keeps in-frame clones, though not all of them. The sample yields roughly 250,000 clones, approximately 90% seen once. The material was peripheral blood, obtained in a trial of Ad26.COV2.S vaccine versus placebo. Receptors were obtained from a person aged 18-60 years who received the Ad26.COV2.S COVID-19 vaccine or a placebo. CDR3s include the opening cysteine and the closing phenylalanine or tryptophan. The D gene is left open where the match is weak. Clone size is given for some rows only: seen once, a few or many times, or a class if the clone is expanded.

>TRBV2|.|TRBJ1-2|.
TGTGCCAGCACCCGAACAGGGTCTGCCTATGGCTACACCTTC
CASTRTGSAYGYTF
>TRBV7-8|.|TRBJ2-1|TRBD2
TGTGCCAGCAGCTTAGAGGGTAGCGGGAGGCCTTACAATGAGCAGTTCTTC
CASSLEGSGRPYNEQFF
>TRBV27|.|TRBJ1-1|TRBD1
TGTGCCAGCAGTTTCACAGGGGGCTACACTGAAGCTTTCTTT
CASSFTGGYTEAFF
>TRBV9|.|TRBJ2-3|TRBD1
TGTGCCAGCAGCGTTACCGGGACAGTCACCACAGATACGCAGTATTTT
CASSVTGTVTTDTQYF
>TRBV6-2/TRBV6-3|.|TRBJ2-1|.
TGTGCCAGCAGTCTTGAGACAGAATACAATGAGCAGTTCTTC
CASSLETEYNEQFF
>TRBV7-2|.|TRBJ2-3|TRBD2
TGTGCCAGCAGCTTAGTGACTAGCAATACGCAGTATTTT
CASSLVTSNTQYF
>TRBV29-1|.|TRBJ2-5|.
TGCAGCGTTGGTGGGCAGCCCCAAGAGACCCAGTACTTC
CSVGGQPQETQYF
>TRBV4-1|.|TRBJ1-4|.
TGCGCCAGCAGCCGGTACAGGGTGGGGGATGAAAAACTGTTTTTT
CASSRYRVGDEKLFF
>TRBV5-4|.|TRBJ2-1|TRBD2
TGTGCCAGCAGCTTGGGACTAGCGGGAGTTTACGATGAGCAGTTCTTC
CASSLGLAGVYDEQFF
>TRBV5-1|once|TRBJ1-1|.
TGCGCCAGCAGCTTGTGGGAAATCACTGAAGCTTTCTTT
CASSLWEITEAFF
>TRBV14|.|TRBJ2-2|TRBD2
TGTGCCAGCAGCCAACTAGCGGGAGCGGTGACCGGGGAGCTGTTTTTT
CASSQLAGAVTGELFF
>TRBV7-2|few|TRBJ2-3|.
TGTGCCAGCAGCTTCAGCGCCCCGGATACGCAGTATTTT
CASSFSAPDTQYF
>TRBV19|.|TRBJ2-1|TRBD2
TGTGCCAGTAAATTCTTAGCGGGAGGCGGAAAAAACAATGAGCAGTTCTTC
CASKFLAGGGKNNEQFF
>TRBV11-1|.|TRBJ2-7|.
TGTGCCAGCAGCTTCAGACTTTTTGGCTCCTACGAGCAGTACTTC
CASSFRLFGSYEQYF
>TRBV5-8|once|TRBJ2-1|.
TGTGCCAGCAGCTTCGAACGGGGTAGCTCCTACAATGAGCAGTTCTTC
CASSFERGSSYNEQFF
>TRBV7-2|.|TRBJ2-1|.
TGTGCCAGCAGCTTAGCGTACGTGGGAAGAACCTACAATGAGCAGTTCTTC
CASSLAYVGRTYNEQFF
>TRBV3-1/TRBV3-2|.|TRBJ2-1|.
TGTGCCAGCAGCCAATCTCCTAACAGGGACCTCTACAATGAGCAGTTCTTC
CASSQSPNRDLYNEQFF
>TRBV4-1|.|TRBJ2-7|.
TGCGCCAGCAGCCAAGAAAAGGTGGGTGGGCGCTACGAGCAGTACTTC
CASSQEKVGGRYEQYF
>TRBV11-2|.|TRBJ1-3|TRBD1
TGTGCCAGCAGCACCGGGACAGTCTCTGGAAACACCATATATTTT
CASSTGTVSGNTIYF
>TRBV4-3|.|TRBJ2-1|.
TGCGCCAGCAGCCAAGTGTCGTACAATGAGCAGTTCTTC
CASSQVSYNEQFF
>TRBV7-3|.|TRBJ2-5|.
TGTGCCAGCAGCTTAAGGGGAGAGCTTAAAGAGACCCAGTACTTC
CASSLRGELKETQYF
>TRBV19|few|TRBJ1-3|TRBD1
TGTGCCAGTAGACGAGGACAGGGCGGAAACACCATATATTTT
CASRRGQGGNTIYF
>TRBV14|.|TRBJ1-6|.
TGTGCCAGCAGCCAAGATAATAGGAATAATTCACCCCTCCACTTT
CASSQDNRNNSPLHF
>TRBV12-3/TRBV12-4|.|TRBJ1-1|.
TGTGCCAGCAGTTTATACAGGGACACTGAAGCTTTCTTT
CASSLYRDTEAFF
>TRBV19|.|TRBJ2-2|TRBD1
TGTGCCAGTAGTACAGGACAGGGGGCGATATCCGGGGAGCTGTTTTTT
CASSTGQGAISGELFF
>TRBV4-3|once|TRBJ1-5|TRBD1
TGCGCCAGCAGCCAAGAAAGGACAGGTCTAGGTAGCAATCAGCCCCAGCATTTT
CASSQERTGLGSNQPQHF
>TRBV11-3|.|TRBJ2-6|.
TGTGCCAGCAGCTTAACCCACACTGGGGCCAACGTCCTGACTTTC
CASSLTHTGANVLTF
>TRBV29-1|.|TRBJ1-2|.
TGCAGCGTTGAAGATGTCAGCTATGGCTACACCTTC
CSVEDVSYGYTF
>TRBV6-5|.|TRBJ1-3|.
TGTGCCAGCAGTTACGGGGACTCTGGAAACACCATATATTTT
CASSYGDSGNTIYF
>TRBV5-8|.|TRBJ2-5|TRBD2
TGTGCCAGCAGCGTGGGACTAGCGGGAGATGGGCACCAAGAGACCCAGTACTTC
CASSVGLAGDGHQETQYF
>TRBV7-9|.|TRBJ2-2|.
TGTGCCAGCAGCTTTGACGGGGGGCCGAACACCGGGGAGCTGTTTTTT
CASSFDGGPNTGELFF
>TRBV7-8|.|TRBJ2-1|TRBD2
TGTGCCAGCAGCCCGGGGACTAGCGGGGGGGCGAGGTTCTTC
CASSPGTSGGARFF
>TRBV9|.|TRBJ1-5|TRBD1
TGTGCCAGCAGCGTTAATCGACAGGGGGCTCTCCCTTATAGCAATCAGCCCCAGCATTTT
CASSVNRQGALPYSNQPQHF
>TRBV24-1|.|TRBJ2-2|.
TGTGCCACAGAACAGGGAACCGGGGAGCTGTTTTTT
CATEQGTGELFF
>TRBV18|.|TRBJ2-5|TRBD1
TGTGCCAGCTCAACGACCCCGGGACAGGGGGCAGAGACCCAGTACTTC
CASSTTPGQGAETQYF
>TRBV12-3/TRBV12-4|.|TRBJ1-1|.
TGTGCCAGCAGTTCGCTCCCGAACACTGAAGCTTTCTTT
CASSSLPNTEAFF
>TRBV5-1|.|TRBJ1-2|.
TGCGCCAGCAGCTTTGGGGAGGGTTATGGCTACACCTTC
CASSFGEGYGYTF
>TRBV10-3|many|TRBJ2-7|.
TGTGCCATCAGACAGAACTACGAGCAGTACTTC
CAIRQNYEQYF
>TRBV24-1|once|TRBJ2-6|.
TGTGCCACCAGTGATTCCGACACTAGCTCTGGGGCCAACGTCCTGACTTTC
CATSDSDTSSGANVLTF
>TRBV5-6|.|TRBJ2-7|TRBD1
TGTGCCAGCAGCCCAAGACAGGGAAGAGGCAACGAGCAGTACTTC
CASSPRQGRGNEQYF
>TRBV7-3|.|TRBJ2-3|TRBD2
TGTGCCAGCAGCTTATTGGGCGGGAGGATGGATACGCAGTATTTT
CASSLLGGRMDTQYF
>TRBV7-2|.|TRBJ1-2|.
TGTGCCAGCAGCTTAGAAAGACACAATGGCTACACCTTC
CASSLERHNGYTF
>TRBV7-8|.|TRBJ2-1|.
TGTGCCAGCAGCCCAACTACAGGGTCCGTCGGGAATGAGCAGTTCTTC
CASSPTTGSVGNEQFF
>TRBV6-2/TRBV6-3|.|TRBJ1-1|.
TGTGCCAGCAGTTTCTTACAGGAGAACACTGAAGCTTTCTTT
CASSFLQENTEAFF
>TRBV4-3|few|TRBJ2-5|.
TGCGCCAGCAGCCAAGAGTACAAGCGGCGGTACCAAGAGACCCAGTACTTC
CASSQEYKRRYQETQYF
>TRBV7-6|few|TRBJ2-2|.
TGTGCCAGCAGCAGGGACAACACCGGGGAGCTGTTTTTT
CASSRDNTGELFF
>TRBV2|.|TRBJ2-6|TRBD1
TGTGCCAGCAGGGGGACAGTCTCTGGGGCCAACGTCCTGACTTTC
CASRGTVSGANVLTF
>TRBV7-2|.|TRBJ1-1|.
TGTGCCAGCAGCTTACTCGGCGGCGTGGGCACTGAAGCTTTCTTT
CASSLLGGVGTEAFF
>TRBV19|.|TRBJ1-5|.
TGTGCCAGTAGGAACGCCGGGGACGTCTATCAGCCCCAGCATTTT
CASRNAGDVYQPQHF
>TRBV9|.|TRBJ1-3|.
TGTGCCAGCAGCGTAGAAGCCAGCATCTCTGGAAACACCATATATTTT
CASSVEASISGNTIYF